The 25 T cell receptor beta chains listed next were all sequenced from one sample in a study of stem cell transplantation in POMP-related autoinflammatory disease. Assay used: immunoSEQ multiplex PCR; TCRdb lists only in-frame clones, some missing. Among tens of thousands of clones listed, just over 90% were seen once. The sample in question was CD4+ T cells from PBMCs, obtained after stem cell transplantation. Every receptor here comes from a human patient with POMP-related autoinflammation and immune dysregulation (PRAID). Some T cells may possibly be graft donor cells.

The chain is built from TRBV6-5 and TRBJ1-2; TRBD1 might be the D (6 bases). Trimming cost V 7 bases and J 4 bases, with 19 bases left between them. CDR3 size: 15 residues. Germline-derived CDR1 and CDR2 are MNHEY and SVGAGI. CDR3 region: CASNLRDKAPYGYTF. Here the CDR3 DNA reads TGTGCCAGCAATCTTCGGGACAAGGCCCCCTATGGCTACACCTTC.

With respect to this clone: The sample has other DNA sequences that encode this CDR3 too. This chain uses TRBV5-1 with TRBJ2-1; D may match TRBD1 or TRBD2 (5 bases each). This CDR3 region has 12 residues. Deletions cut 1 base from V and 10 bases from J, with 9 bases between. The germline gives CDR1 SGHRS, CDR2 YFSETQ. The CDR3 region is CASSLRGDEQFF. The CDR3 DNA reads as TGCGCCAGCAGCTTGAGGGGAGACGAGCAGTTCTTC.

V and J are TRBV7-2 and TRBJ2-4, with TRBD2 matching 11 bases. CDR3 size: 17 residues. The ends lost 6 bases at V and 6 bases at J; junction bases unmatched: 13. Germline V CDR1 and CDR2: SGHTA, FQGNSA. The CDR3 is CASSRLAGGPSGNIQYF. DNA for the CDR3: TGTGCCAGCAGTCGCTTAGCGGGAGGGCCCTCGGGAAACATTCAGTACTTC.

CDR3 protein: CASNTGGRTEKLFF. The DNA of the CDR3 is TGTGCCAGCAACACTGGGGGCCGCACGGAAAAACTGTTTTTT. The J gene is TRBJ1-4, the V gene TRBV28; D is perhaps TRBD1 (6 bases). The CDR3 has 14 amino acids. With 7 bases removed from V and 8 bases from J, the gap between germline ends came to 17 bases. Germline V gene sequence: CDR1 MDHEN, CDR2 SYDVKM.

The J gene is TRBJ2-5, the V gene TRBV28, with 8 nucleotides matching TRBD1. The length of the CDR3 is 13 residues. The ends lost 7 bases at V and 5 bases at J; junction bases unmatched: 6. The germline gives CDR1 MDHEN, CDR2 SYDVKM. For the CDR3, the DNA is TGTGCCAGCACTAGGACAGGGAGGGAGACCCAGTACTTC. It specifies CASTRTGRETQYF.

This chain uses TRBV2 with TRBJ1-4; 7 positions agree with TRBD1. The germline V gene has CDR1 SNHLY and CDR2 FYNNEI. After removal of 4 bases from V and 7 bases from J, the junction contained 3 bases not matched to a gene. The CDR3 runs to 13 residues. The CDR3 DNA reads as TGTGCCAGCAGTGCAGGGGGTCGTGAAAAACTGTTTTTT. It is translated as CASSAGGREKLFF.

The sample holds one count of this clone. The rearrangement joins TRBV19 to TRBJ2-2; D is tentatively TRBD1 or TRBD2 (5 bases each). V dropped 5 bases and J dropped 0 bases, with 19 bases sitting between them. Looked up from germline, CDR1 is LNHDA and CDR2 is SQIVND (reference sequence). CDR3 length: 18 amino acids. The DNA for the CDR3 is TGTGCCAGTAGTGTCCCGGGACCGATGTTCGCGAACACCGGGGAGCTGTTTTTT. Amino acid sequence: CASSVPGPMFANTGELFF. The complete variable domain, with remaining parts taken from reference TRBV19 and TRBJ2-2, reads DGGITQSPKYLFRKEGQNVTLSCEQNLNHDAMYWYRQDPGQGLRLIYYSQIVNDFQKGDIAEGYSVSREKKESFPLTVTSAQKNPTAFYLCASSVPGPMFANTGELFFGEGSRLTVL.

The V call is TRBV28, the J call TRBJ2-7, with D maybe TRBD1 (5 bases). The CDR3 sequence is 13 residues long. Trimming removed 3 bases at V and 4 bases at J, with 10 bases between. Germline V lookup: CDR1 MDHEN, CDR2 SYDVKM. This CDR3 is CASSFGDRYEQYV. In nucleotides, the CDR3 is TGTGCCAGCAGTTTTGGTGACAGATACGAGCAGTACGTC.

V usage is TRBV7-9 and J usage is TRBJ1-1; D perhaps matches TRBD1 (5 bases). This CDR3 is 15 amino acids long. Germline CDR1 SEHNR, CDR2 FQNEAQ (reference sequence). Trimming removed 0 bases from V and 1 base from J, with 9 bases in between. The CDR3 DNA is TGTGCCAGCAGCTTAGCCACAGGAGCGAACACTGAAGCTTTCTTT. As protein: CASSLATGANTEAFF.

This sequence joins TRBV7-7 and TRBJ2-5; a possible D gene is TRBD2 (6 bases). The CDR3 has 14 residues. Germline V gene data show CDR1 as SSHAT and CDR2 as FNYEAQ (reference sequence). Trimming left V 5 bases short and J 1 base short, with 11 bases between. The CDR3 is CASSPVAAQETQYF. In nucleotides, the CDR3 is TGTGCCAGCAGCCCGGTAGCGGCCCAAGAGACCCAGTACTTC.

The chain has TRBV27 and TRBJ1-1; a possible D gene is TRBD1 (5 bases). This CDR3 contains 14 residues. Germline V gene data show CDR1 as MNHEY and CDR2 as SMNVEV (reference sequence). The V end lost 5 bases, the J end lost 3 bases, and 13 bases lay between the germline ends. The CDR3 spells CASSLRRVDTEAFF. The CDR3 nucleotides read TGTGCCAGCAGTCTGCGCAGGGTGGACACTGAAGCTTTCTTT.

This rearrangement joins TRBV11-1 to TRBJ2-5; a weak D match, TRBD1 (5 bases). V was clipped by 2 bases and J by 5 bases, with 9 bases between them. The CDR3 has 13 residues. Germline CDR1 reads SGHAT; CDR2 reads FQDESV (reference sequence). CDR3 amino acids: CASSLFQGETQYF. The CDR3, as DNA: TGTGCCAGCAGCTTATTCCAGGGTGAGACCCAGTACTTC.

The chain recombines TRBV6-5 with TRBJ1-2, with 7 nucleotides matching TRBD1. V dropped 6 bases and J dropped 3; count of bases not matched to a gene: 4. Germline V lookup: CDR1 MNHEY, CDR2 SVGAGI. The CDR3 is made up of 13 amino acids. DNA for the CDR3: TGTGCCAGCAGCAACAGGGGCGACTATGGCTACACCTTC. This sequence encodes CASSNRGDYGYTF.

J is TRBJ1-6 and V is TRBV11-2, with D unclear. The germline V gene encodes CDR1 SGHAT and CDR2 FQNNGV. V was shortened by 9 bases and J by 0 bases, with 9 bases between the two germline ends. This CDR3 comprises 14 residues. CDR3: CASSISSYNSPLHF. CDR3 DNA sequence: TGTGCCAGTTCTATAAGCTCCTATAATTCACCCCTCCACTTT.

The chain couples TRBV27 to TRBJ2-5; 9 nucleotides match TRBD2. V trimming: 4 bases; J trimming: 5 bases; junction bases outside the gene matches: 5. CDR3 size: 14 residues. CDR1 is MNHEY and CDR2 is SMNVEV in the germline V gene (reference sequence). The CDR3 loop is CASSSAGGWETQYF. The CDR3 DNA sequence: TGTGCCAGCAGTTCGGCGGGAGGGTGGGAGACCCAGTACTTC.

CDR3 bases: TGTGCCAGCAGTTACTGGGAACTCGATTCACCCCTCCACTTT. Translation: CASSYWELDSPLHF. V gene TRBV6-5 combines with J gene TRBJ1-6; no firm D call. Trimming took 1 base from V and 8 from J, leaving 9 bases between them. The CDR3 length is 14 residues. Germline CDR1 is MNHEY and CDR2 is SVGAGI.

The table lists this clone with a count of one. The gene calls are TRBV5-8 and TRBJ1-2; D unresolved. Germline CDR1 and CDR2: SGHTS and YDEGEE. The CDR3 spans 15 residues. The germline V and J ends were trimmed by 1 base and 1 base, with 11 bases remaining between them. The CDR3 sequence: CASSLWGSNNYGYTF. In DNA form, the CDR3 reads TGTGCCAGCAGCTTGTGGGGATCCAATAACTATGGCTACACCTTC. The full variable domain, completed using reference TRBV5-8 and TRBJ1-2, is EAGVTQSPTHLIKTRGQQATLRCSPISGHTSVYWYQQALGLGLQFLLWYDEGEERNRGNFPPRFSGRQFPNYSSELNVNALELEDSALYLCASSLWGSNNYGYTFGSGTRLTVV.

This clone was seen only a few times. This chain uses TRBV19 with TRBJ1-3, with D possibly matching TRBD1 (6 bases). Germline CDR1 LNHDA, CDR2 SQIVND (reference sequence). V was trimmed by 3 bases and J by 2 bases, leaving 8 bases between them. The CDR3 length is 14 residues. The CDR3 sequence: CASSIGGPGNTIYF. CDR3 sequence (DNA): TGTGCCAGTAGTATCGGGGGGCCTGGAAACACCATATATTTT. The whole variable domain, filled in from reference TRBV19 and TRBJ1-3, reads DGGITQSPKYLFRKEGQNVTLSCEQNLNHDAMYWYRQDPGQGLRLIYYSQIVNDFQKGDIAEGYSVSREKKESFPLTVTSAQKNPTAFYLCASSIGGPGNTIYFGEGSWLTVV.

The chain is built from TRBV7-9 and TRBJ1-6; 8 positions agree with TRBD1. The V gene's germline CDR1 is SEHNR and CDR2 FQNEAQ (reference sequence). The CDR3 is 14 residues long. Trimming removed 5 bases from V and 9 bases from J; junction bases left unmatched: 6. The CDR3 spells CASSPGQGSSPLHF. CDR3 DNA sequence: TGTGCCAGCAGCCCAGGACAGGGTAGTTCACCCCTCCACTTT.

This chain connects TRBV6-6 to TRBJ2-4; 7 bases agree with TRBD2. The CDR3 runs 15 residues. The ends lost 7 bases at V and 6 bases at J; junction bases unmatched: 12. CDR1 is MNHNY and CDR2 is SVGAGI in the germline V gene (reference sequence). The CDR3 nucleotides read TGTGCCAGCACCATAGGACTAGTTAGTGGAAACATTCAGTACTTC. This gives the protein CASTIGLVSGNIQYF.

CDR3 amino acids: CAISEQETQYF. The CDR3 DNA sequence: TGTGCCATCAGTGAGCAAGAGACCCAGTACTTC. The chain uses TRBV10-3 and TRBJ2-5, with D unresolved. From germline, CDR1 is ENHRY and CDR2 SYGVKD. Trimming cost V 2 bases and J 2 bases, with 0 bases left between them. The CDR3 spans 11 residues.

The chain employs TRBV21-1 and TRBJ2-4. TRBV21-1 is shown as a pseudogene. This CDR3 region has 16 residues. The CDR3 reads CASSLRATWTKNIQYF. CDR3 in DNA: TGTGCCAGCAGCCTTCGGGCCACCTGGACCAAAAACATTCAGTACTTC.

The chain combines TRBV27 with TRBJ2-1; 12 bases match TRBD2. This CDR3 comprises 19 residues. The V gene end was trimmed by 0 bases and the J gene end by 2 bases; junction bases not matched to a gene: 8. CDR1 is MNHEY and CDR2 is SMNVEV in the germline V gene (reference sequence). The CDR3 is CASSLSPRTSGVTYNEQFF. CDR3 DNA sequence: TGTGCCAGCAGTTTATCGCCGAGGACTAGCGGGGTTACCTACAATGAGCAGTTCTTC.

V usage is TRBV28 and J usage is TRBJ1-5; D gene ambiguous. From germline, CDR1 is MDHEN and CDR2 SYDVKM. The germline V and J ends were trimmed by 6 bases and 0 bases, with 12 bases remaining between them. The CDR3 contains 15 residues. The CDR3 loop reads CASSSWVFSNQPQHF. The CDR3 coding sequence is TGTGCCAGCAGCTCATGGGTATTTAGCAATCAGCCCCAGCATTTT.

This clone was recorded only once. V and J are TRBV5-1 and TRBJ1-4; 8 nucleotides line up with TRBD1. The J segment lost 4 bases and the V segment lost 2 bases, leaving 4 bases of the junction unmatched. The CDR3 extends over 15 amino acids. The V gene's germline CDR1 is SGHRS and CDR2 YFSETQ. CDR3 in amino acids: CASSFPGQDNEKLFF. The DNA for the CDR3 is TGCGCCAGCAGCTTTCCGGGACAGGATAATGAAAAACTGTTTTTT.